This is a list of T cell receptor beta chains from one sample in a study of early T cells in non-severe SARS-CoV-2 infection. TCRdb recomputed calls from the 5' RACE reads with MiXCR, one row per CDR3 protein. This repertoire shows around 61,000 distinct CDR3 sequences, roughly an eighth found once; its top ten account for 2.9%. Specimen: whole blood. Every receptor here comes from an adult who was a healthcare worker with PCR-confirmed SARS-CoV-2 infection or an uninfected control (not recorded which). Each CDR3 is given with its conserved first and last residue. Fields, in order: D gene, J gene, V gene, clone size, CDR3 DNA, CDR3 protein. D genes are given only for firm matches. The size entry is marked missing in some rows and otherwise reads once, few, many or a size class.

d_gene: .; j_gene: TRBJ1-2; v_gene: TRBV12-3/TRBV12-4; abundance: few; CDR3nt: TGTGCCAGCAGTTTGGGGGACGGAGGCTACACCTTC; CDR3aa: CASSLGDGGYTF
d_gene: TRBD2; j_gene: TRBJ2-5; v_gene: TRBV10-1; abundance: many; CDR3nt: TGCGCCAGCAGCTCGGGACTAGTGGAGGAGACCCAGTACTTC; CDR3aa: CASSSGLVEETQYF
d_gene: TRBD1; j_gene: TRBJ2-1; v_gene: TRBV5-5; abundance: .; CDR3nt: TGTGCCAGCAGCCCCAGGGGGTACAATGAGCAGTTCTTC; CDR3aa: CASSPRGYNEQFF
d_gene: TRBD1; j_gene: TRBJ2-2; v_gene: TRBV12-3/TRBV12-4; abundance: .; CDR3nt: TGTGCCAGCAGTTCAACGGGGACAGGGGGCACCGGGGAGCTGTTTTTT; CDR3aa: CASSSTGTGGTGELFF
d_gene: .; j_gene: TRBJ2-7; v_gene: TRBV6-5; abundance: few; CDR3nt: TGTGCCAGCACCGAAGGACCGACGAGCTCCTACGAGCAGTACTTC; CDR3aa: CASTEGPTSSYEQYF
d_gene: .; j_gene: TRBJ2-1; v_gene: TRBV7-2; abundance: .; CDR3nt: TGTGCCAGCAGCTTAGATCAGGGTTCCTACAATGAGCAGTTCTTC; CDR3aa: CASSLDQGSYNEQFF
d_gene: .; j_gene: TRBJ1-5; v_gene: TRBV7-2; abundance: .; CDR3nt: TGTGCCAGCAGCTCGCCGCCGCAGCCCCAGCATTTT; CDR3aa: CASSSPPQPQHF
d_gene: TRBD2; j_gene: TRBJ2-2; v_gene: TRBV7-2; abundance: few; CDR3nt: TGTGCCAGCAACCAAACGACTAGCGGGAGGGCCTGGACCGGGGAGCTGTTTTTT; CDR3aa: CASNQTTSGRAWTGELFF
d_gene: .; j_gene: TRBJ2-7; v_gene: TRBV27; abundance: many; CDR3nt: TGTGCCAGCAGTTTGGCCAGGCACTCCTACGAGCAGTACTTC; CDR3aa: CASSLARHSYEQYF
d_gene: .; j_gene: TRBJ2-2; v_gene: TRBV6-5; abundance: few; CDR3nt: TGTGCCAGCAGTTACCTCACCGGGGAGCTGTTTTTT; CDR3aa: CASSYLTGELFF
d_gene: .; j_gene: TRBJ2-7; v_gene: TRBV6-2/TRBV6-3; abundance: many; CDR3nt: TGTGCCAGCAGTCACCCCGACCCGGGCTACGAGCAGTACTTC; CDR3aa: CASSHPDPGYEQYF
d_gene: .; j_gene: TRBJ2-1; v_gene: TRBV6-5; abundance: many; CDR3nt: TGTGCCAGCAGTTACTCGACAGGTCTAGCGGTAGTTGTCAATGAGCAGTTCTTC; CDR3aa: CASSYSTGLAVVVNEQFF
d_gene: .; j_gene: TRBJ2-2; v_gene: TRBV5-1; abundance: .; CDR3nt: TGCGCCAGCAAAAAGGGCCTCGACACCGGGGAGCTGTTTTTT; CDR3aa: CASKKGLDTGELFF
d_gene: TRBD1; j_gene: TRBJ2-7; v_gene: TRBV9; abundance: .; CDR3nt: TGTGCCAGCAGCGGAAAGGGGGCAAGCGAGCAGTACTTC; CDR3aa: CASSGKGASEQYF
d_gene: .; j_gene: TRBJ2-3; v_gene: TRBV6-1; abundance: many; CDR3nt: TGTGCCAGCAGTGAATTAGTGCAGTATTTT; CDR3aa: CASSELVQYF
d_gene: TRBD1; j_gene: TRBJ2-5; v_gene: TRBV11-3; abundance: .; CDR3nt: TGTGCCAGCAGCTTAGGAGACAGGGAAGAGACCCAGTACTTC; CDR3aa: CASSLGDREETQYF
d_gene: .; j_gene: TRBJ1-1; v_gene: TRBV27; abundance: .; CDR3nt: TGTGCCAGCAGTTTAGTGGGCTTCGGGAACACTGAAGCTTTCTTT; CDR3aa: CASSLVGFGNTEAFF
d_gene: .; j_gene: TRBJ2-7; v_gene: TRBV4-1; abundance: many; CDR3nt: TGCGCCAGCAGCCAAGTCCGGTTCTACGAGCAGTACTTC; CDR3aa: CASSQVRFYEQYF
d_gene: .; j_gene: TRBJ1-6; v_gene: TRBV5-1; abundance: many; CDR3nt: TGCGCCAGCAGCAATTCGGGGTACGATTCACCCCTCCACTTT; CDR3aa: CASSNSGYDSPLHF
d_gene: .; j_gene: TRBJ1-2; v_gene: TRBV7-9; abundance: few; CDR3nt: TGTGCCAGCAGCTTAGCACAGTCGACAGTCACCCACTTGTTTGGTGGCTACACCTTC; CDR3aa: CASSLAQSTVTHLFGGYTF
d_gene: .; j_gene: TRBJ2-2; v_gene: TRBV18; abundance: many; CDR3nt: TGTGCCAGCTCACCGAAGCCTTTAAACACCGGGGAGCTGTTTTTT; CDR3aa: CASSPKPLNTGELFF
d_gene: .; j_gene: TRBJ2-2; v_gene: TRBV30; abundance: many; CDR3nt: TGTGCCTGGAGTGTACGCAGGGGAGGCGGGGAGCTGTTTTTT; CDR3aa: CAWSVRRGGGELFF
d_gene: .; j_gene: TRBJ1-5; v_gene: TRBV5-1; abundance: many; CDR3nt: TGCGCCAGCAGCTTGGGTACAGTCAATCAGCCCCAGCATTTT; CDR3aa: CASSLGTVNQPQHF
d_gene: TRBD1; j_gene: TRBJ2-7; v_gene: TRBV14; abundance: few; CDR3nt: TGTGCCAGCAGTCGAGGACCGGGACAGGGGGCCTACGAGCAGTACTTC; CDR3aa: CASSRGPGQGAYEQYF
d_gene: .; j_gene: TRBJ2-3; v_gene: TRBV12-3/TRBV12-4; abundance: many; CDR3nt: TGTGCCAGCAGTTTGGAGCGGAGCTTCACAGATACGCAGTATTTT; CDR3aa: CASSLERSFTDTQYF
d_gene: .; j_gene: TRBJ1-2; v_gene: TRBV6-1; abundance: many; CDR3nt: TGTGCCAGCAGTGAAGAGTGGACGGCCTTGTATGGCTACACCTTC; CDR3aa: CASSEEWTALYGYTF
d_gene: TRBD1; j_gene: TRBJ1-2; v_gene: TRBV12-3/TRBV12-4; abundance: many; CDR3nt: TGTGCCAGCAGATGGGACAGGGAAAGTGGCTACACCTTC; CDR3aa: CASRWDRESGYTF
d_gene: .; j_gene: TRBJ2-3; v_gene: TRBV19; abundance: .; CDR3nt: TGTGCCAGTAGTATCAGCACAGATACGCAGTATTTT; CDR3aa: CASSISTDTQYF
d_gene: TRBD1; j_gene: TRBJ2-7; v_gene: TRBV14; abundance: .; CDR3nt: TGTGCCAGTGGTAAACCGGGACAGGTCTACGAGCAGTACTTC; CDR3aa: CASGKPGQVYEQYF
d_gene: .; j_gene: TRBJ2-7; v_gene: TRBV19; abundance: few; CDR3nt: TGTGCCAGTAGTATAGATTCGGGCAATTTGGAAGAGCAGTACTTC; CDR3aa: CASSIDSGNLEEQYF
d_gene: .; j_gene: TRBJ2-2; v_gene: TRBV5-5; abundance: many; CDR3nt: TGTGCCAGCAGCCTGGGACGTTCCGGGGAGCTGTTTTTT; CDR3aa: CASSLGRSGELFF
d_gene: TRBD2; j_gene: TRBJ2-1; v_gene: TRBV12-3/TRBV12-4; abundance: many; CDR3nt: TGTGCCAGCAGTTTTAGCGGGATACACAATGAGCAGTTCTTC; CDR3aa: CASSFSGIHNEQFF